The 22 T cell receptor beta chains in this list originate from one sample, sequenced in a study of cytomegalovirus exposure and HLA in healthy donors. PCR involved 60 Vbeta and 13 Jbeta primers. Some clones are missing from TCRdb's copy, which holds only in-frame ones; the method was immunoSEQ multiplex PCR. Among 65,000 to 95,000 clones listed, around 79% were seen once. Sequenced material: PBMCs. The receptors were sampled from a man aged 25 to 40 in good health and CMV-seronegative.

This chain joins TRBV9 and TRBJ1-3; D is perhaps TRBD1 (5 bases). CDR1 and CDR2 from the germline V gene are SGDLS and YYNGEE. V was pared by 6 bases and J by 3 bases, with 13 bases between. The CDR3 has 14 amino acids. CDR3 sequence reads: CASTGGIDGNTIYF. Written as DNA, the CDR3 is TGTGCCAGCACCGGGGGGATCGATGGAAACACCATATATTTT.

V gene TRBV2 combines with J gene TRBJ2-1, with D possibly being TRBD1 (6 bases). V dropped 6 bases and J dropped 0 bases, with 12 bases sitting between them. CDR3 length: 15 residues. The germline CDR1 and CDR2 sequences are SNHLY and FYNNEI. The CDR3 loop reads CASSSDSGSYNEQFF. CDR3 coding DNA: TGTGCCAGCAGCTCGGACAGCGGCTCCTACAATGAGCAGTTCTTC.

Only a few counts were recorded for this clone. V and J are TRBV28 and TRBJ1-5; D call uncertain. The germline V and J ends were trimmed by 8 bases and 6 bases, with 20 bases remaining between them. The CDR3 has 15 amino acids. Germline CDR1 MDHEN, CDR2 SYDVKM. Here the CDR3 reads CASAQSAGLLQPQHF. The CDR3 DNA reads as TGTGCCAGCGCCCAAAGCGCGGGTTTACTTCAGCCCCAGCATTTT.

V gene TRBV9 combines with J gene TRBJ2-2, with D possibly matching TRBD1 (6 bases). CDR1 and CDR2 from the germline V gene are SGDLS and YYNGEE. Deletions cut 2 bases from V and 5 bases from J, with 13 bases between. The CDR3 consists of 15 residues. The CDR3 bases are TGTGCCAGCAGCGTCATGGGGGCAGAGACCGGGGAGCTGTTTTTT. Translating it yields CASSVMGAETGELFF.

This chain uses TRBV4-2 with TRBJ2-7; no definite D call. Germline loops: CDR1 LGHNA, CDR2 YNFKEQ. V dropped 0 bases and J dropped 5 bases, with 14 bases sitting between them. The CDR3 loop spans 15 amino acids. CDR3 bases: TGTGCCAGCAGCCAAGAAGATTTGGCGAGCGACGAGCAGTACTTC. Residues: CASSQEDLASDEQYF.

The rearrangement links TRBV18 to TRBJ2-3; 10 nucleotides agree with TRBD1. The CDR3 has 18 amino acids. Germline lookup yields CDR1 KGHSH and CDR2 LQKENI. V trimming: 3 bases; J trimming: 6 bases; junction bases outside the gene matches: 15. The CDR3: CASSPRSRGQGFGDTQYF. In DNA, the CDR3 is TGTGCCAGCTCACCTCGGAGTAGGGGACAGGGGTTCGGGGATACGCAGTATTTT.

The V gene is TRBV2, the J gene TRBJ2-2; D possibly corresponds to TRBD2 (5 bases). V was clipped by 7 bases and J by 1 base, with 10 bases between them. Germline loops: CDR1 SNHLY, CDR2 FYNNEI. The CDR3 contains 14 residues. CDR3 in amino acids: CASKRTQNTGELFF. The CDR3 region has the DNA TGTGCCAGCAAGCGGACTCAGAACACCGGGGAGCTGTTTTTT.

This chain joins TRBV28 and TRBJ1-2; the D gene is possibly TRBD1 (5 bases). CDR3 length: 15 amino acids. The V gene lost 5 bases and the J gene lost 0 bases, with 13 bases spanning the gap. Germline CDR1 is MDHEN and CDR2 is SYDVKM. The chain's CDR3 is CASSPPRRANYGYTF. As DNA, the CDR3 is TGTGCCAGCAGTCCCCCCCGCAGGGCTAACTATGGCTACACCTTC.

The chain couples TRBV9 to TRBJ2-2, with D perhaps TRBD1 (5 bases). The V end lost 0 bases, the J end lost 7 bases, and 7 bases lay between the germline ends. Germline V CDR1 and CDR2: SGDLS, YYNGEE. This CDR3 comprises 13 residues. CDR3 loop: CASSVADSGELFF. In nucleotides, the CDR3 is TGTGCCAGCAGCGTAGCAGACAGCGGGGAGCTGTTTTTT.

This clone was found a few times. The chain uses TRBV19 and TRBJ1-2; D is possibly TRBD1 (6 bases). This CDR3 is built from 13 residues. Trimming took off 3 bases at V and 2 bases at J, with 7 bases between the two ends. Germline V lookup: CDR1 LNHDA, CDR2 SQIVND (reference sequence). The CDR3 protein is CASSITGNYGYTF. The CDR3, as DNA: TGTGCCAGTAGTATTACAGGGAACTATGGCTACACCTTC.

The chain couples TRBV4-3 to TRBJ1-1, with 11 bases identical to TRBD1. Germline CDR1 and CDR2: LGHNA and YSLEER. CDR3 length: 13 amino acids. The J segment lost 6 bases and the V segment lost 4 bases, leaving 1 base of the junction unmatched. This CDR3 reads CASSRDRGAEAFF. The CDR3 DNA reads TGCGCCAGCAGCCGGGACAGGGGGGCTGAAGCTTTCTTT.

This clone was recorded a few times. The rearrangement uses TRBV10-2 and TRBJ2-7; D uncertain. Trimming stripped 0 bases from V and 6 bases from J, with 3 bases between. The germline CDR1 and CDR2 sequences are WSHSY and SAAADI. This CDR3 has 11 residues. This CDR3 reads CASSESSEQYF. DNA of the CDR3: TGCGCCAGCAGTGAGTCGAGCGAGCAGTACTTC.

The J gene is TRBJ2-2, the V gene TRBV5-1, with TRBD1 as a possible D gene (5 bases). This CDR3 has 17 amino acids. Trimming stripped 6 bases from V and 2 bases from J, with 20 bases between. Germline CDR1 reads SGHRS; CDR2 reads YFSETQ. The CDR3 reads CASTRVWGRDNTGELFF. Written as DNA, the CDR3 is TGCGCCAGCACCAGGGTTTGGGGAAGGGATAACACCGGGGAGCTGTTTTTT.

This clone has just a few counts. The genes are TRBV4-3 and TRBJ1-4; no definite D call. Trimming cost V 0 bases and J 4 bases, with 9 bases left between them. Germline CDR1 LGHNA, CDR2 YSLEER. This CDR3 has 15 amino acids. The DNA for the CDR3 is TGCGCCAGCAGCCAAGATTCCGGGATTAATGAAAAACTGTTTTTT. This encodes CASSQDSGINEKLFF.

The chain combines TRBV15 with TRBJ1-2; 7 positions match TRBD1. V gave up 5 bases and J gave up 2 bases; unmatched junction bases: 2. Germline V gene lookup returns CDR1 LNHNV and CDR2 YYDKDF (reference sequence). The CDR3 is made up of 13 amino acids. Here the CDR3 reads CATSPDRNYGYTF. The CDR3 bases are TGTGCCACCAGCCCGGACAGGAACTATGGCTACACCTTC.

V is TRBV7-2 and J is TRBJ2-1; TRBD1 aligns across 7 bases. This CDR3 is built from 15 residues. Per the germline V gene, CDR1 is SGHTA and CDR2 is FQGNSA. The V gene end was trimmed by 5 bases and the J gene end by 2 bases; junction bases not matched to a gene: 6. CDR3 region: CASSPRQGTYNEQFF. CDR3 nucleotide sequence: TGTGCCAGCAGCCCCCGACAGGGCACCTACAATGAGCAGTTCTTC.

CDR3 protein: CASRVTESREQFF. The CDR3 nucleotides are TGTGCCAGCAGGGTAACGGAGTCTCGTGAGCAGTTCTTC. V usage is TRBV6-5 and J usage is TRBJ2-1; D not certain. V dropped 6 bases and J dropped 9 bases, with 15 bases sitting between them. From germline, CDR1 is MNHEY and CDR2 SVGAGI. The CDR3 is made up of 13 amino acids.

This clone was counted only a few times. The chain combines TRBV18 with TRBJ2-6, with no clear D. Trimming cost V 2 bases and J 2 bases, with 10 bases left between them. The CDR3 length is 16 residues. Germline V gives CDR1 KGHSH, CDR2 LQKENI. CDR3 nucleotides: TGTGCCAGCTCACCAGATGGGCTCCCTGGGGCCAACGTCCTGACTTTC. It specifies CASSPDGLPGANVLTF.

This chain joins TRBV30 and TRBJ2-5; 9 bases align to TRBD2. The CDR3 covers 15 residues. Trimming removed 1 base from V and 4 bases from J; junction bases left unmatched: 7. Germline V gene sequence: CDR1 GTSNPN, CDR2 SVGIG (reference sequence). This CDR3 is CAWSDRGLARETQYF. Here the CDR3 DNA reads TGTGCCTGGAGTGACAGGGGACTAGCTCGAGAGACCCAGTACTTC.

The CDR3 is CASSPRGQGDYEQYF. Here the CDR3 DNA reads TGTGCCAGCAGCCCCCGTGGACAGGGGGATTACGAGCAGTACTTC. The J gene is TRBJ2-7, the V gene TRBV7-9; 10 bases are shared with TRBD1. This CDR3 is 15 amino acids long. Trimming removed 5 bases from V and 4 bases from J; junction bases left unmatched: 8. Germline CDR1 reads SEHNR; CDR2 reads FQNEAQ (reference sequence).

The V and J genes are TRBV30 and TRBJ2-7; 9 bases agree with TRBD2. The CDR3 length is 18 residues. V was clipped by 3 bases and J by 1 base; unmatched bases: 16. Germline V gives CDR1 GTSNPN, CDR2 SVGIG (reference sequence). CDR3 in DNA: TGTGCCTGGAGAGGCAAGCGGGGGGACCTTGGAGGATCCTACGAGCAGTACTTC. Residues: CAWRGKRGDLGGSYEQYF.

For the CDR3, the DNA is TGCGCCAGCAGCGGGGGGGGGAGGGAGCAGTACTTC. Its protein product is CASSGGGREQYF. The chain combines TRBV5-1 with TRBJ2-5, with 7 nucleotides matching TRBD2. The J segment lost 11 bases and the V segment lost 4 bases, leaving 8 bases of the junction unmatched. CDR3 length: 12 amino acids. Germline loops: CDR1 SGHRS, CDR2 YFSETQ.